This T cell receptor beta chain originates from a study of cytomegalovirus exposure and HLA in healthy donors. Study-level information: Out of about 410 genotyped donors, roughly 80% belonged to the Caucasian-associated ancestry cluster. Study findings and constraints: In a later analysis, TCR beta V- and J-gene trimming was associated with a missense DCLRE1C variant.

This CDR3 region has 15 residues. V lost 0 bases, J lost 5 bases, and 4 bases stayed unmatched. Germline V gene sequence: CDR1 LGHNA, CDR2 YSLEER. With regard to this clone: Its target is not known.

Primers: 60 Vbeta forward and 13 Jbeta reverse. The table came from immunoSEQ multiplex PCR; TCRdb's copy has only in-frame clones and leaves some out. Of approximately 170,000 clones listed, approximately 83% are singletons. This receptor was identified in a boy aged 2 to 10 in good health and CMV-seronegative. This chain connects TRBV4-3 to TRBJ1-5; 7 bases match TRBD1. Sequencing was done on a sample of PBMCs. The CDR3 region has the DNA TGCGCCAGCAGCCAAGATCAACAGGGGCATCAGCCCCAGCATTTT. It codes for CASSQDQQGHQPQHF.